The clone carrying this T cell receptor (beta chain) was seen a few times. Its antigen is not identified. The data originate from a study of OX40 agonist ivuxolimab in advanced cancers. Study information: Each patient was given ivuxolimab into a vein every 2 weeks, at 0.01 to 10 mg/kg. Dose-escalation patients suffered from hepatocellular carcinoma, melanoma, renal cell or head and neck cancer.

Sequencing was performed with immunoSEQ multiplex PCR; in TCRdb, only in-frame clones are kept and a portion is missing. The sample lists about 36,000 clones; roughly 77% were seen once. General observations from the study: Compared with CD4+, CD8+ T cells on average had more expanded clones.

The V end was cut by 0 bases, the J end by 0 bases, with 8 bases between. CDR1 is SGDLS, CDR2 YYNGEE, per germline. This CDR3 comprises 15 residues. On cycle 4 day 1 and cycle 7 day 1, as well as at baseline, blood was sampled. The TCR comes from an adult with an advanced solid tumor such as melanoma, head and neck, liver or kidney cancer. The chain couples TRBV9 to TRBJ2-3; D might be TRBD2 (5 bases). The starting material was CD4+ or CD8+ T cells sorted from blood, obtained in a trial of the OX40 agonist ivuxolimab. The CDR3 nucleotides are TGTGCCAGCAGCGTAGCTTTAGCGAGCACAGATACGCAGTATTTT. Its protein is CASSVALASTDTQYF. The variable domain in full, with the rest retrieved from reference TRBV9 and TRBJ2-3, is DSGVTQTPKHLITATGQRVTLRCSPRSGDLSVYWYQQSLDQGLQFLIQYYNGEERAKGNILERFSAQQFPDLHSELNLSSLELGDSALYFCASSVALASTDTQYFGPGTRLTVL.